This T cell receptor (beta chain) was found in a study of CD8 T cells in Susac syndrome. This clonotype is a singleton in its sample. Its antigen is not known. Study conclusions and caveats: An acknowledgment was made by the study that its TCR sequencing and HLA analysis involved relatively few individuals.

V was shortened by 0 bases and J by 5 bases, with 5 bases between the two germline ends. CDR1 is SGHNT, CDR2 YYREEE, per germline (reference sequence). The CDR3 contains 13 residues. Sequencing targeted TCR beta in blood CD8+ and CD4+ T cells. The multiple sclerosis controls, all treatment-naive patients, had relapsing-remitting disease that was stable or active. TEMRA cells were FACS-enriched, with CD8+ and CD4+ T cells isolated negatively. Random hexamers were used to reverse transcribe an amount of roughly 0.5 to 1 ug RNA. TCRdb passed the immunoSEQ multiplex PCR reads through MiXCR, listing each CDR3 protein once. Among fewer than 85,000 distinct CDR3 sequences, approximately 94% were seen once, and the ten largest hold approximately 0.38%.

The receptor's source is a human donor with multiple sclerosis. Sequenced material: CD8+ T cells from PBMCs. This sequence joins TRBV5-4 and TRBJ2-2; D gene ambiguous. The CDR3, as DNA: TGTGCCAGCAGCTTGGGTGTGACCGGGGAGCTGTTTTTT. It codes for CASSLGVTGELFF.